These 5 T cell receptor beta chains were all obtained from the same sample, sequenced in a study of PD-1 blockade in classical Hodgkin lymphoma. Time point reported: cycle 4 day 1 (C4D1), after less than seven weeks of nivolumab. Each of the patients experienced relapse following autologous stem cell transplantation, and their brentuximab vedotin exposure differed. Out of thawed PBMCs, magnetic negative selection purified CD4+ T cells. Generated by immunoSEQ multiplex PCR, the TCRdb table keeps only in-frame clones and is missing some. The sample yields more than 20,000 clones, about 72% seen once. Sequenced material: CD4+ T cells from blood, taken before the fourth cycle of nivolumab. All receptors derive from a human donor with classical Hodgkin lymphoma.

This clone has only a few counts. The rearrangement joins TRBV5-1 to TRBJ1-1; no definite D call. The CDR3 totals 15 residues. The V gene lost 0 bases and the J gene lost 0 bases, with 9 bases spanning the gap. Germline V gene sequence: CDR1 SGHRS, CDR2 YFSETQ. The CDR3 here is CASSLVSPMNTEAFF. CDR3 sequence (DNA): TGCGCCAGCAGCTTGGTCAGTCCTATGAACACTGAAGCTTTCTTT.

In this sample, this clone turned up a few times. The chain carries TRBV7-9 and TRBJ1-4, with D unclear. Trimming took off 1 base at V and 8 bases at J, with 8 bases between the two ends. The CDR3 spans 13 residues. The germline gives CDR1 SEHNR, CDR2 FQNEAQ (reference sequence). CDR3 residues: CASSLGVWEKLFF. DNA for the CDR3: TGTGCCAGCAGCTTAGGGGTCTGGGAAAAACTGTTTTTT. Supplemented by reference TRBV7-9 and TRBJ1-4, the full variable domain reads DTGVSQNPRHKITKRGQNVTFRCDPISEHNRLYWYRQTLGQGPEFLTYFQNEAQLEKSRLLSDRFSAERPKGSFSTLEIQRTEQGDSAMYLCASSLGVWEKLFFGSGTQLSVL.

The chain carries TRBV5-5 and TRBJ1-5, with a weak D call TRBD1 (5 bases). The V end lost 0 bases, the J end lost 7 bases, and 14 bases lay between the germline ends. Germline CDR1 and CDR2: SGHKS and YYEKEE (reference sequence). The length of the CDR3 is 15 residues. The chain's CDR3 is CASSLAGGGRQPQHF. The DNA for the CDR3 is TGTGCCAGCAGCTTGGCCGGCGGGGGAAGGCAGCCCCAGCATTTT.

The chain joins TRBV19 to TRBJ1-2; TRBD1 is a possible D gene (5 bases). Trimming pared 9 bases from V and 4 bases from J, leaving 15 bases between. The CDR3 consists of 13 residues. Germline V gene data show CDR1 as LNHDA and CDR2 as SQIVND (reference sequence). Written as DNA, the CDR3 is TGTGCCAGCGAGGCAGACAGAGTCTATGGCTACACCTTC. This codes for CASEADRVYGYTF.

The chain employs TRBV9 and TRBJ1-1; D call uncertain. Trimming took off 3 bases at V and 5 bases at J, with 14 bases between the two ends. This CDR3 region has 14 residues. Per the germline V gene, CDR1 is SGDLS and CDR2 is YYNGEE. The CDR3 loop is CASSAPPGNTEAFF. DNA of the CDR3: TGTGCCAGCAGCGCCCCCCCGGGGAATACTGAAGCTTTCTTT.